Included here is one T cell receptor beta chain sequence, with context. Its antigen is unknown. The CDR3 contains 14 residues. Per germline, CDR1 SGHVS and CDR2 FQNEAQ. Deletions cut 1 base from V and 5 bases from J, with 11 bases between. The sample is drawn from a study of T cell responses to AZD1222 COVID-19 vaccine. Study-wide points: Spike regions recognized by vaccine-associated CD4 TCRs spanned the protein, led by 160-218 and 743-854.

TCRdb keeps only in-frame clones here, not all; method: immunoSEQ multiplex PCR. The profile shows about 120,000 clones, around 91% of them singletons. The sequencing used peripheral blood, collected on day 0 of AZD1222 vaccination. The rearrangement uses TRBV7-8 and TRBJ1-1, with D hard to call. The clonotype comes from an adult in good health. The CDR3 protein is CASSLVGQTTEAFF. CDR3 DNA: TGTGCCAGCAGCTTAGTGGGTCAGACTACTGAAGCTTTCTTT.